One TCR beta chain is described in this entry. The primer mix had 60 Vbeta and 13 Jbeta primers. Libraries were prepared by immunoSEQ multiplex PCR; TCRdb keeps only in-frame clonotypes and omits some of them. This table has approximately 91,000 clones, more than 75% appearing once. The data originate from a study of cytomegalovirus exposure and HLA in healthy donors. The junction had 7 bases not matched to a gene; V was cut back by 5 bases and J by 1 base. This CDR3 has 18 amino acids. Germline V gene lookup returns CDR1 PRHDT and CDR2 FYEKMQ (reference sequence). This clonotype originated in a human donor in good health. The sample was PBMCs. The rearrangement joins TRBV13 to TRBJ2-5, with TRBD2 matching 16 bases. CDR3 region: CASSPGLAGGPSQETQYF. The CDR3 region has the DNA TGTGCCAGCAGCCCGGGACTAGCGGGAGGGCCTTCCCAAGAGACCCAGTACTTC.